These 16 T cell receptor beta chains were all obtained from the same sample, sequenced in a study of CD8 T cells in Susac syndrome. Random hexamers were used to reverse transcribe about 0.5 to 1 ug of RNA. MiXCR, applied by TCRdb to the immunoSEQ multiplex PCR reads, yields one record per CDR3 protein. The repertoire consists of 70,000 to 100,000 distinct CDR3 sequences, with approximately 96% occurring once and the leading ten covering roughly 0.68%. The sequencing sample was made of CD8+ T cells from PBMCs. The origin of the receptors is a human donor with Susac syndrome.

The chain is built from TRBV30 and TRBJ1-1; D is unclear. CDR3 length: 11 residues. Trimming took 8 bases from V and 0 from J, leaving 7 bases between them. Germline-derived CDR1 and CDR2 are GTSNPN and SVGIG (reference sequence). CDR3 residues: CALDMNTEAFF. The CDR3 DNA sequence: TGTGCCCTCGACATGAACACTGAAGCTTTCTTT.

The CDR3 protein is CASSFGGSYEQYF. Here the CDR3 DNA reads TGTGCCAGCAGTTTCGGAGGATCCTACGAGCAGTACTTC. This sequence joins TRBV5-4 and TRBJ2-7; D perhaps matches TRBD2 (5 bases). Germline CDR1 and CDR2: SGHNT and YYREEE (reference sequence). There are 13 residues in the CDR3. V was cut by 5 bases and J by 1 base, with 10 bases left in between.

The gene calls are TRBV12-3 or TRBV12-4 and TRBJ2-7; TRBD1 agrees at 7 bases. The CDR3 loop spans 14 amino acids. Trimming cost V 6 bases and J 0 bases; bases outside gene matches: 5. CDR3 nucleotide sequence: TGTGCCAGCAGCAGGGGACAGTTCTCCTACGAGCAGTACTTC. It codes for CASSRGQFSYEQYF.

The chain recombines TRBV12-3 or TRBV12-4 with TRBJ1-1, with TRBD1 identical over 7 bases. The V segment lost 6 bases and the J segment 4 bases; nucleotides outside the gene matches: 5. The length of the CDR3 is 13 residues. Here the CDR3 DNA reads TGTGCCAGCAGCTACTACAGGGGCACTGAAGCTTTCTTT. Translation gives CASSYYRGTEAFF.

The chain carries TRBV11-3 and TRBJ2-7, with TRBD1 identical over 8 bases. Germline V gene data show CDR1 as SGHNT and CDR2 as YENEEA. This CDR3 has 15 amino acids. V was clipped by 1 base and J by 2 bases; unmatched bases: 4. This CDR3 reads CASSLGQGSPYEQYF. As DNA, the CDR3 is TGTGCCAGCAGCTTAGGACAGGGGAGCCCCTACGAGCAGTACTTC.

This clonotype was seen only once. The chain's CDR3 is CASSLQGPTYTF. The CDR3 nucleotides are TGTGCCAGCAGTTTACAGGGACCAACCTACACCTTC. The J gene is TRBJ1-2, the V gene TRBV28; D might be TRBD1 (5 bases). The CDR3 length is 12 residues. CDR1 MDHEN and CDR2 SYDVKM come from the germline V gene. Deletions cut 2 bases from V and 10 bases from J, with 11 bases between.

The chain combines TRBV12-3 or TRBV12-4 with TRBJ2-7; TRBD2 is a possible D gene (5 bases). The V and J ends lost 6 bases and 4 bases respectively, with 16 bases between them. CDR3 length: 14 amino acids. The CDR3 sequence is CASSISGELYEQYF. CDR3 DNA: TGTGCCAGCAGCATCTCCGGGGAACTTTACGAGCAGTACTTC.

The chain recombines TRBV27 with TRBJ1-6; D not certain. V gave up 6 bases and J gave up 7 bases, with 19 bases separating them. The CDR3 consists of 16 residues. Germline V gene sequence: CDR1 MNHEY, CDR2 SMNVEV (reference sequence). The CDR3 region has the DNA TGTGCCAGCAGCACAGTTCCTAGACAAGCAAATTCACCCCTCCACTTT. Protein product: CASSTVPRQANSPLHF.

The count of this clonotype is one. The chain carries TRBV12-3 or TRBV12-4 and TRBJ2-5; D is perhaps TRBD2 (5 bases). The CDR3 contains 14 residues. V lost 7 bases and J 5 bases, leaving 17 bases between the germline ends. This CDR3 is CASTYMGALETQYF. As DNA, the CDR3 is TGTGCCAGCACCTACATGGGAGCTCTGGAGACCCAGTACTTC.

V is TRBV6-5 and J is TRBJ1-2; 10 bases are a match to TRBD1. The CDR3 is 14 residues long. CDR1 is MNHEY, CDR2 SVGAGI, per germline. The V gene end was trimmed by 2 bases and the J gene end by 8 bases; junction bases not matched to a gene: 5. The CDR3 here is CASSYGTGVWGYTF. The CDR3 region has the DNA TGTGCCAGCAGTTACGGGACAGGGGTTTGGGGCTACACCTTC.

This chain connects TRBV7-2 to TRBJ1-1, with no clear D. Looked up from germline, CDR1 is SGHTA and CDR2 is FQGNSA. This CDR3 has 14 amino acids. V was cut by 3 bases and J by 1 base, with 9 bases left in between. The CDR3 bases are TGTGCCAGCAGCTTTGGAGCGCCGAACACTGAAGCTTTCTTT. Translating gives CASSFGAPNTEAFF.

V is TRBV30 and J is TRBJ2-5; 9 bases align to TRBD2. The V and J ends lost 8 bases and 7 bases, in that order; junction bases with no gene match: 14. This CDR3 has 14 amino acids. Germline V lookup: CDR1 GTSNPN, CDR2 SVGIG (reference sequence). The CDR3 DNA reads TGTGCCGGAACAGAACTAGCGGGTCAGGGGACCCAGTACTTC. The encoded protein is CAGTELAGQGTQYF.

The chain carries TRBV6-2 or TRBV6-3 and TRBJ2-5; D is possibly TRBD2 (6 bases). V lost 7 bases to trimming and J lost 2 bases, with 8 bases between them. Looked up from germline, CDR1 is MNHEY and CDR2 is SVGEGT. The CDR3 totals 12 residues. Here the CDR3 DNA reads TGTGCCAGCAATCGGGGGCAAGAGACCCAGTACTTC. As protein: CASNRGQETQYF.

V gene TRBV5-1 combines with J gene TRBJ2-7, with 9 positions matching TRBD1. V lost 5 bases and J lost 5; bases outside the gene matches: 8. This CDR3 is built from 14 residues. In germline, CDR1 is SGHRS, CDR2 YFSETQ. The CDR3 is CASRAGTGPNEQYF. DNA for the CDR3: TGCGCCAGCAGGGCCGGGACAGGGCCCAACGAGCAGTACTTC.

The V call is TRBV11-3, the J call TRBJ1-1; possible D gene TRBD1, 5 bases. V lost 5 bases to trimming and J lost 3 bases, with 16 bases between them. This CDR3 spans 15 amino acids. Germline CDR1 is SGHNT and CDR2 is YENEEA. DNA for the CDR3: TGTGCCAGCAGCCCCTTTGAGGACATATACACTGAAGCTTTCTTT. This encodes CASSPFEDIYTEAFF.

J is TRBJ2-5 and V is TRBV29-1; D perhaps matches TRBD2 (6 bases). The CDR3 loop spans 12 amino acids. Deletions cut 5 bases from V and 5 bases from J, with 12 bases between. The germline V gene has CDR1 SQVTM and CDR2 ANQGSEA. The CDR3 DNA is TGCAGCGTTCTACTAGCTATGGAGACCCAGTACTTC. It encodes CSVLLAMETQYF.